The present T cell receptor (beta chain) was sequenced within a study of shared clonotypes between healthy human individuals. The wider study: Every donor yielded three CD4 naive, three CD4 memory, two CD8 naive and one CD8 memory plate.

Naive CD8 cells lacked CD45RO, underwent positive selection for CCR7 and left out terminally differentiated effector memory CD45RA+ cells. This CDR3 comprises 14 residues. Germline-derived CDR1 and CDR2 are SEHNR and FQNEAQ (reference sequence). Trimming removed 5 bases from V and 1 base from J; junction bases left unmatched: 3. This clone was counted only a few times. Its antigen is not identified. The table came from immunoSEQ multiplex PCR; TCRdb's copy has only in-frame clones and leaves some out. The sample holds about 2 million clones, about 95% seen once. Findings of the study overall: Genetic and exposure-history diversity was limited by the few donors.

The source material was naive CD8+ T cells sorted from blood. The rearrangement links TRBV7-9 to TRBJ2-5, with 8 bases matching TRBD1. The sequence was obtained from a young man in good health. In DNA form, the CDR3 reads TGTGCCAGCAGCCCGACAGGGGCCCAAGAGACCCAGTACTTC. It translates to CASSPTGAQETQYF.